What follows are 31 T cell receptor beta chains derived from one specimen sequenced in a study of chemoradiotherapy in HPV16-positive cancers. TCRdb's table, derived via immunoSEQ multiplex PCR, lists solely in-frame clones and lacks some. Among approximately 7,000 clones listed, 74% were seen once. The sample in question was tumor tissue, obtained from a patient who underwent chemoradiotherapy. Every receptor here comes from a human donor with HPV-associated anogenital cancer.

The chain recombines TRBV28 with TRBJ1-5; D is undetermined. Deletions cut 1 base from V and 6 bases from J, with 19 bases between. The CDR3 sequence is 17 residues long. Germline CDR1 MDHEN, CDR2 SYDVKM. CDR3 sequence reads: CASSLSLLDRRPQPQHF. The CDR3 DNA sequence: TGTGCCAGCAGTTTATCTCTCTTGGATCGTAGACCTCAGCCCCAGCATTTT.

This clone is large. This sequence joins TRBV5-5 and TRBJ2-5; D is possibly TRBD2 (5 bases). V gave up 2 bases and J gave up 1 base, with 12 bases separating them. The CDR3 sequence is 15 residues long. Germline V gene lookup returns CDR1 SGHKS and CDR2 YYEKEE (reference sequence). The CDR3: CASSLAGNTQETQYF. As DNA, the CDR3 is TGTGCCAGCAGCTTAGCCGGGAACACCCAAGAGACCCAGTACTTC.

The V call is TRBV14, the J call TRBJ2-2; tentative D call: TRBD1 (6 bases). Trimming took 0 bases from V and 7 from J, leaving 15 bases between them. There are 16 residues in the CDR3. In germline, CDR1 is SGHDN, CDR2 FVKESK. Written as DNA, the CDR3 is TGTGCCAGCAGCCAAGAGGTGGGGGCTGGTTACGGGGAGCTGTTTTTT. Translation gives CASSQEVGAGYGELFF.

This clone was counted a few times. The J gene is TRBJ1-4, the V gene TRBV7-9; D is perhaps TRBD1 (5 bases). The CDR3 totals 16 residues. Per the germline V gene, CDR1 is SEHNR and CDR2 is FQNEAQ (reference sequence). Trimming pared 5 bases from V and 8 bases from J, leaving 21 bases between. CDR3 loop: CASSVILGLGAEKLFF. In DNA form, the CDR3 reads TGTGCCAGCAGCGTGATTCTGGGCCTCGGGGCGGAAAAACTGTTTTTT.

The V and J genes are TRBV5-4 and TRBJ2-2; D might be TRBD1 (6 bases). This CDR3 has 14 residues. The V gene lost 8 bases and the J gene lost 4 bases, with 15 bases spanning the gap. Germline CDR1 and CDR2: SGHNT and YYREEE (reference sequence). Here the CDR3 reads CASEQGYATGELFF. The DNA for the CDR3 is TGTGCCAGTGAACAGGGTTACGCCACCGGGGAGCTGTTTTTT.

The rearrangement joins TRBV9 to TRBJ2-5; 7 bases agree with TRBD2. V shed 3 bases and J 2 bases; nucleotides not matched to a gene: 7. CDR1 SGDLS and CDR2 YYNGEE come from the germline V gene. The CDR3 loop spans 15 amino acids. CDR3 nucleotide sequence: TGTGCCAGCAGCGAGGCCCCCGGGGGGCAAGAGACCCAGTACTTC. Translating it yields CASSEAPGGQETQYF.

The chain links TRBV12-5 to TRBJ2-7; 9 bases line up with TRBD1. CDR3 length: 14 residues. V lost 6 bases and J lost 2; bases outside the gene matches: 5. Germline CDR1 and CDR2: LGHNT and FRNRAP. CDR3 nucleotides: TGTGCTAGTGGAACCGACAGGGGGACCTACGAGCAGTACTTC. Its protein is CASGTDRGTYEQYF.

This clone was detected a few times. The chain is built from TRBV5-1 and TRBJ1-2, with TRBD1 identical over 8 bases. The CDR3 has 13 amino acids. The ends lost 3 bases at V and 6 bases at J; junction bases unmatched: 4. In germline, CDR1 is SGHRS, CDR2 YFSETQ. CDR3 sequence reads: CASSSTGGDGYTF. The DNA of the CDR3 is TGCGCCAGCAGCTCAACAGGGGGTGATGGCTACACCTTC.

V and J are TRBV2 and TRBJ2-3; 8 bases are shared with TRBD2. Germline V lookup: CDR1 SNHLY, CDR2 FYNNEI. CDR3 length: 15 residues. V shed 11 bases, J shed 1 base, and the junction held 11 bases outside the gene matches. This CDR3 is CAYSGTSVGTDTQYF. DNA for the CDR3: TGTGCCTATTCCGGGACTAGTGTTGGCACAGATACGCAGTATTTT.

This clone was found a few times. The chain is built from TRBV19 and TRBJ1-6; 8 bases fit TRBD1. Per the germline V gene, CDR1 is LNHDA and CDR2 is SQIVND (reference sequence). V was pared by 8 bases and J by 8 bases, with 8 bases of the junction left unmatched. The length of the CDR3 is 14 residues. The CDR3 region is CASGRTGRDSPLHF. Written as DNA, the CDR3 is TGTGCCAGTGGGAGGACAGGGAGGGATTCACCCCTCCACTTT.

The chain recombines TRBV14 with TRBJ2-3; TRBD2 matches 9 bases. The junction had 7 bases not matched to a gene; V was cut back by 2 bases and J by 4 bases. This CDR3 is built from 16 residues. Germline CDR1 and CDR2: SGHDN and FVKESK. CDR3 sequence (DNA): TGTGCCAGCAGCCAATGGTTCGCGGGGGGGGCAGATACGCAGTATTTT. Protein sequence: CASSQWFAGGADTQYF.

V gene TRBV6-5 combines with J gene TRBJ2-3; 7 bases fit TRBD2. CDR1 is MNHEY, CDR2 SVGAGI, per germline. Trimming took 2 bases from V and 3 from J; bases not matched to a gene: 5. The CDR3 consists of 15 residues. Written as DNA, the CDR3 is TGTGCCAGCAGTTACCTACGGGGGGATACAGATACGCAGTATTTT. Translating gives CASSYLRGDTDTQYF.

V gene TRBV18 combines with J gene TRBJ1-5; 7 bases map to TRBD1. Trimming took 4 bases from V and 4 from J; bases not matched to a gene: 4. CDR3 length equals 14 residues. Germline-derived CDR1 and CDR2 are KGHSH and LQKENI. The CDR3 loop is CASSLGQVNQPQHF. The CDR3 coding sequence is TGTGCCAGCTCACTCGGACAGGTAAATCAGCCCCAGCATTTT.

V is TRBV9 and J is TRBJ1-3; 7 bases align to TRBD1. This CDR3 has 22 residues. The germline V gene has CDR1 SGDLS and CDR2 YYNGEE. The V gene end was trimmed by 0 bases and the J gene end by 11 bases; junction bases not matched to a gene: 32. This chain's CDR3 is CASSVEPPTGPNILSAPRPIYF. For the CDR3, the DNA is TGTGCCAGCAGCGTAGAGCCGCCGACAGGGCCCAACATCCTCTCGGCCCCCAGGCCCATATATTTT.

V and J are TRBV29-1 and TRBJ1-2; possibly TRBD1 for D (5 bases). Germline V gene lookup returns CDR1 SQVTM and CDR2 ANQGSEA. V shed 1 base and J shed 2 bases, with 11 bases lying between them. This CDR3 region has 14 residues. Written as DNA, the CDR3 is TGCAGCGTTGAAGCTCAGGACACCAACTATGGCTACACCTTC. Translated: CSVEAQDTNYGYTF.

The chain uses TRBV7-2 and TRBJ2-3, with D unresolved. This CDR3 region has 12 residues. Trimming shortened V by 5 bases and J by 2 bases, and 5 bases separated the two germline ends. Germline CDR1 SGHTA, CDR2 FQGNSA. The CDR3 is CASSTYTDTQYF. For the CDR3, the DNA is TGTGCCAGCAGCACTTACACAGATACGCAGTATTTT.

This clone is classed as medium-sized. This rearrangement joins TRBV9 to TRBJ2-2; a weak D match, TRBD1 (6 bases). Trimming took off 0 bases at V and 5 bases at J, with 17 bases between the two ends. CDR1 SGDLS and CDR2 YYNGEE come from the germline V gene. The CDR3 consists of 17 residues. CDR3 bases: TGTGCCAGCAGCGTAGTGGGGGCGCGCTCGGTTACCGGGGAGCTGTTTTTT. It is translated as CASSVVGARSVTGELFF.

V usage is TRBV2 and J usage is TRBJ2-7; no firm D call. Germline-derived CDR1 and CDR2 are SNHLY and FYNNEI. V lost 11 bases and J lost 5, with 19 bases in between. This CDR3 has 13 amino acids. The CDR3, as DNA: TGTGCCGCAAGACGATCTTCTAGGGACGAGCAGTACTTC. Translating gives CAARRSSRDEQYF.

V usage is TRBV9 and J usage is TRBJ1-1; D possibly corresponds to TRBD1 (5 bases). The V end was cut by 1 base, the J end by 4 bases, with 17 bases between. The CDR3 is 16 amino acids. Germline V gene lookup returns CDR1 SGDLS and CDR2 YYNGEE. This CDR3 is CASSVLNPGSGTEAFF. CDR3 nucleotide sequence: TGTGCCAGCAGCGTATTAAACCCAGGGTCGGGCACTGAAGCTTTCTTT.

V gene TRBV6-6 combines with J gene TRBJ2-1; TRBD2 matches at 9 bases. The CDR3 consists of 15 residues. After removal of 7 bases from V and 9 bases from J, the junction contained 13 bases not matched to a gene. The germline gives CDR1 MNHNY, CDR2 SVGAGI (reference sequence). The CDR3 region is CASTLQGGGAVEQFF. The DNA of the CDR3 is TGTGCCAGCACCCTACAGGGCGGGGGGGCCGTTGAGCAGTTCTTC.

This clone turned up a few times. Here the CDR3 DNA reads TGTGCCAGCAGCGTAGGGGTGGGAACGCAAAACATTCAGTACTTC. This gives the protein CASSVGVGTQNIQYF. The chain uses TRBV9 and TRBJ2-4; D is uncertain. V lost 0 bases, J lost 5 bases, and 12 bases lay in between. CDR1 and CDR2 from the germline V gene are SGDLS and YYNGEE. This CDR3 contains 15 residues. The variable domain in full, completed from reference TRBV9 and TRBJ2-4, reads DSGVTQTPKHLITATGQRVTLRCSPRSGDLSVYWYQQSLDQGLQFLIQYYNGEERAKGNILERFSAQQFPDLHSELNLSSLELGDSALYFCASSVGVGTQNIQYFGAGTRLSVL.

This chain links TRBV18 with TRBJ2-5; tentatively, D is TRBD1 (5 bases). With 1 base removed from V and 2 bases from J, the gap between germline ends came to 14 bases. CDR1 is KGHSH, CDR2 LQKENI, per germline. The CDR3 sequence is 16 residues long. CDR3 loop: CASSPRWAGIQETQYF. Written as DNA, the CDR3 is TGTGCCAGCTCACCACGTTGGGCAGGGATACAAGAGACCCAGTACTTC.

The V and J genes are TRBV7-9 and TRBJ1-4; D gene uncertain. Germline V gene data show CDR1 as SEHNR and CDR2 as FQNEAQ (reference sequence). V dropped 5 bases and J dropped 11 bases, with 9 bases sitting between them. The CDR3 sequence is 11 residues long. DNA for the CDR3: TGTGCCAGCAGCATACTTGGGAAACTGTTTTTT. Amino acid sequence: CASSILGKLFF.

The genes are TRBV13 and TRBJ2-3; 10 nucleotides match TRBD2. In germline, CDR1 is PRHDT, CDR2 FYEKMQ (reference sequence). Germline trimming cut 0 bases from V and 5 bases from J; bases unmatched to any gene: 2. There are 15 residues in the CDR3. The CDR3 sequence is CASSLGSGGGDTQYF. The CDR3, as DNA: TGTGCCAGCAGCTTAGGAAGCGGGGGGGGAGATACGCAGTATTTT. The variable domain in full, with the rest retrieved from reference TRBV13 and TRBJ2-3, is AAGVIQSPRHLIKEKRETATLKCYPIPRHDTVYWYQQGPGQDPQFLISFYEKMQSDKGSIPDRFSAQQFSDYHSELNMSSLELGDSALYFCASSLGSGGGDTQYFGPGTRLTVL.

The chain combines TRBV19 with TRBJ1-6; 10 bases fit TRBD1. Germline lookup yields CDR1 LNHDA and CDR2 SQIVND (reference sequence). This CDR3 is 15 amino acids long. V gave up 4 bases and J gave up 7 bases; unmatched junction bases: 4. The CDR3 sequence is CASSRDRGGNSPLHF. The CDR3 DNA follows: TGTGCCAGTAGTAGGGACAGGGGCGGAAATTCACCCCTCCACTTT.

The V gene is TRBV6-4, the J gene TRBJ2-1, with D perhaps TRBD1 or TRBD2 (5 bases each). There are 18 residues in the CDR3. Looked up from germline, CDR1 is MRHNA and CDR2 is SNTAGT. Trimming left V 8 bases short and J 0 bases short, with 23 bases between. The CDR3 is CASPYRAGRVSSYNEQFF. CDR3 DNA sequence: TGTGCCAGCCCCTATCGGGCAGGGAGAGTGAGCTCCTACAATGAGCAGTTCTTC.

The V and J genes are TRBV27 and TRBJ1-2; 7 nucleotides align to TRBD1. V gave up 5 bases and J gave up 6 bases; unmatched junction bases: 9. Germline CDR1 reads MNHEY; CDR2 reads SMNVEV (reference sequence). The CDR3 consists of 14 residues. Here the CDR3 reads CASSPTRQGHGYTF. The CDR3 DNA reads as TGTGCCAGCAGTCCGACCCGACAGGGTCATGGCTACACCTTC.

The chain recombines TRBV27 with TRBJ1-2; D not resolved. There are 12 residues in the CDR3. Germline loops: CDR1 MNHEY, CDR2 SMNVEV (reference sequence). V was cut by 8 bases and J by 6 bases, with 13 bases left in between. The CDR3 sequence: CASASGKDGYTF. The CDR3 DNA sequence: TGTGCCAGCGCATCGGGAAAGGATGGCTACACCTTC.

This clone occurred a few times. The chain links TRBV7-9 to TRBJ1-6; no reliable D call. This CDR3 has 14 residues. The ends were cut back, 7 bases at V and 4 bases at J, with 11 bases in the middle. The germline CDR1 and CDR2 sequences are SEHNR and FQNEAQ (reference sequence). The CDR3 DNA is TGTGCCAGCAACGCGGAACAGTATAATTCACCCCTCCACTTT. Its translation is CASNAEQYNSPLHF.

V usage is TRBV19 and J usage is TRBJ1-2; 11 positions match TRBD1. This CDR3 has 15 residues. J was trimmed by 4 bases and V by 3 bases; bases with no gene match: 4. The germline V gene encodes CDR1 LNHDA and CDR2 SQIVND (reference sequence). This CDR3 is CASSIGQGASYGYTF. The CDR3 nucleotides are TGTGCCAGTAGTATCGGACAGGGGGCTTCCTATGGCTACACCTTC.

The rearrangement uses TRBV13 and TRBJ1-2, with D uncertain. Trimming shortened V by 7 bases and J by 8 bases, and 14 bases separated the two germline ends. CDR1 is PRHDT and CDR2 is FYEKMQ in the germline V gene (reference sequence). The CDR3 runs 12 residues. CDR3 in amino acids: CASTPLGSGYTF. The CDR3 bases are TGTGCCAGCACCCCCTTGGGGTCGGGCTACACCTTC.